Presented here are 29 T cell receptor beta chains from one specimen sequenced in a study of blood T cell repertoires in COVID-19. Libraries were prepared by immunoSEQ multiplex PCR; TCRdb keeps only in-frame clonotypes and omits some of them. The sample has around 260,000 clones, 84% seen once. Sequenced input: peripheral blood. These receptor sequences come from a man aged 55-75 years with acute or convalescent COVID-19.

The chain combines TRBV7-9 with TRBJ2-1, with D tentatively TRBD2 (6 bases). The CDR3 runs 11 residues. CDR1 and CDR2 (germline): SEHNR, FQNEAQ (reference sequence). Trimming removed 6 bases at V and 7 bases at J, with 7 bases between. The CDR3 nucleotides are TGTGCCAGCAGTCGGGGGAATGAGCAGTTCTTC. Amino acids: CASSRGNEQFF.

The chain is built from TRBV19 and TRBJ1-1; D gene ambiguous. The CDR3 length is 13 residues. V shed 3 bases and J shed 1 base, with 6 bases lying between them. Germline loops: CDR1 LNHDA, CDR2 SQIVND (reference sequence). Written as DNA, the CDR3 is TGTGCCAGTAGTATTGCAGAGAACACTGAAGCTTTCTTT. This gives the protein CASSIAENTEAFF.

The chain combines TRBV5-6 with TRBJ2-7; TRBD1 matches at 8 bases. The germline CDR1 and CDR2 sequences are SGHDT and YYEEEE. V was clipped by 3 bases and J by 2 bases; unmatched bases: 4. The CDR3 is 14 residues long. The CDR3 region has the DNA TGTGCCAGCAGCTCGACAGGGGAGACCTACGAGCAGTACTTC. It is translated as CASSSTGETYEQYF.

With respect to this clone: At the DNA level, this CDR3 is encoded by other sequences in the same sample as well. The chain recombines TRBV3-1 (or the pseudogene TRBV3-2) with TRBJ2-7, with 7 bases matching TRBD1. This CDR3 has 13 amino acids. Unmatched junction bases numbered 1, after V lost 4 bases and J lost 1 base. The V gene's germline CDR1 is LGHDT and CDR2 YNNKEL (reference sequence). The CDR3 protein is CASSRQGSYEQYF. DNA for the CDR3: TGTGCCAGCAGCCGACAGGGATCCTACGAGCAGTACTTC.

The chain links TRBV3-1 (or the pseudogene TRBV3-2) to TRBJ2-1, with TRBD1 identical over 8 bases. The J segment lost 4 bases and the V segment lost 1 base, leaving 3 bases of the junction unmatched. Germline V lookup: CDR1 LGHDT, CDR2 YNNKEL (reference sequence). The CDR3 extends over 15 amino acids. The CDR3 sequence: CASSQVGQGYNEQFF. The CDR3 DNA sequence: TGTGCCAGCAGCCAAGTTGGACAGGGTTACAATGAGCAGTTCTTC.

This chain joins TRBV5-1 and TRBJ2-7; D might be TRBD1 (5 bases). The CDR3 totals 12 residues. The germline CDR1 and CDR2 sequences are SGHRS and YFSETQ. V was cut by 2 bases and J by 5 bases, with 8 bases left in between. The CDR3 protein is CASSFPGNEQYF. For the CDR3, the DNA is TGCGCCAGCAGCTTTCCAGGGAACGAGCAGTACTTC.

The chain recombines TRBV16 with TRBJ2-1; 12 nucleotides agree with TRBD1. Germline V gene lookup returns CDR1 KGHSY and CDR2 FQNENV. The J segment lost 9 bases and the V segment lost 7 bases, leaving 7 bases of the junction unmatched. The CDR3 extends over 14 amino acids. The CDR3 DNA is TGTGCCAGCAACCGGGACAGGGGGCTCGGTGAGCAGTTCTTC. Translation: CASNRDRGLGEQFF.

The genes are TRBV12-5 and TRBJ1-5; 8 bases align to TRBD1. The V gene's germline CDR1 is LGHNT and CDR2 FRNRAP. J lost 7 bases, V lost 6 bases, and 8 bases had no gene match. The CDR3 consists of 14 residues. In nucleotides, the CDR3 is TGTGCTAGTGGAAAAACAGGGGGTGGGCAGCCCCAGCATTTT. Translated, it gives CASGKTGGGQPQHF. Using reference TRBV12-5 and TRBJ1-5 for the parts outside the CDR3, the full variable domain is DARVTQTPRHKVTEMGQEVTMRCQPILGHNTVFWYRQTMMQGLELLAYFRNRAPLDDSGMPKDRFSAEMPDATLATLKIQPSEPRDSAVYFCASGKTGGGQPQHFGDGTRLSIL.

The genes are TRBV7-9 and TRBJ2-7; 12 bases align to TRBD1. CDR1 SEHNR and CDR2 FQNEAQ come from the germline V gene (reference sequence). The V gene end was trimmed by 5 bases and the J gene end by 2 bases; junction bases not matched to a gene: 4. The CDR3 sequence is 15 residues long. CDR3 loop: CASSPGTGGPYEQYF. Here the CDR3 DNA reads TGTGCCAGCAGCCCAGGGACAGGGGGCCCCTACGAGCAGTACTTC. Drawing the rest from reference TRBV7-9 and TRBJ2-7, the complete variable domain is DTGVSQNPRHKITKRGQNVTFRCDPISEHNRLYWYRQTLGQGPEFLTYFQNEAQLEKSRLLSDRFSAERPKGSFSTLEIQRTEQGDSAMYLCASSPGTGGPYEQYFGPGTRLTVT.

The chain is built from TRBV2 and TRBJ1-6; D unresolved. CDR1 is SNHLY and CDR2 is FYNNEI in the germline V gene. The CDR3 has 12 residues. V dropped 6 bases and J dropped 5 bases, with 5 bases sitting between them. The CDR3 DNA sequence: TGTGCCAGCAGGGCAGATAATTCACCCCTCCACTTT. As protein: CASRADNSPLHF.

J is TRBJ2-1 and V is TRBV19; D unresolved. V dropped 7 bases and J dropped 4 bases, with 14 bases sitting between them. This CDR3 spans 14 amino acids. Germline loops: CDR1 LNHDA, CDR2 SQIVND (reference sequence). The CDR3 nucleotides read TGTGCCAGTAAACCCGCCGGAGATTACAATGAGCAGTTCTTC. Translation: CASKPAGDYNEQFF.

The V and J genes are TRBV2 and TRBJ1-5; D might be TRBD1 (5 bases). Germline CDR1 is SNHLY and CDR2 is FYNNEI. This CDR3 is built from 19 residues. V gave up 5 bases and J gave up 3 bases, with 26 bases separating them. The CDR3 region is CASSFPFPGFSSDNQPQHF. CDR3 sequence (DNA): TGTGCCAGCAGTTTTCCTTTTCCAGGGTTTAGTTCGGACAATCAGCCCCAGCATTTT.

This clone was seen a few times. This sequence joins TRBV27 and TRBJ2-3; tentatively, D is TRBD2 (5 bases). The CDR3 sequence is 19 residues long. V was pared by 3 bases and J by 5 bases, with 27 bases between. Germline lookup yields CDR1 MNHEY and CDR2 SMNVEV (reference sequence). DNA for the CDR3: TGTGCCAGCAGTTTCCCTCCGGAGGTTCTAGTAGGGTTGGTAGATACGCAGTATTTT. Translation gives CASSFPPEVLVGLVDTQYF.

The rearrangement links TRBV18 to TRBJ1-5; D not certain. Trimming took 4 bases from V and 5 from J, leaving 15 bases between them. The CDR3 spans 15 residues. Germline CDR1 reads KGHSH; CDR2 reads LQKENI. The CDR3 region is CASSLTPSGDQPQHF. Written as DNA, the CDR3 is TGTGCCAGCTCACTTACGCCAAGCGGGGATCAGCCCCAGCATTTT. The entire variable domain, with the rest obtained from reference TRBV18 and TRBJ1-5, is as follows: NAGVMQNPRHLVRRRGQEARLRCSPMKGHSHVYWYRQLPEEGLKFMVYLQKENIIDESGMPKERFSAEFPKEGPSILRIQQVVRGDSAAYFCASSLTPSGDQPQHFGDGTRLSIL.

This sequence joins TRBV18 and TRBJ2-7; tentative D call: TRBD1 (6 bases). CDR1 is KGHSH and CDR2 is LQKENI in the germline V gene. The ends were cut back, 3 bases at V and 1 base at J, with 10 bases in the middle. This CDR3 contains 14 residues. CDR3 nucleotides: TGTGCCAGCTCACCCAGGGGTCTTTCCTACGAGCAGTACTTC. Protein product: CASSPRGLSYEQYF.

To note about this clone: The junction departs from germline at one end; a sequencing error may be responsible. V usage is TRBV18 and J usage is TRBJ2-7; no reliable D call. This CDR3 contains 14 residues. Germline V CDR1 and CDR2: KGHSH, LQKENI. The CDR3 DNA follows: TGTGCCAGCTCACCCGCCGGCAGTAGCTACGAGCAGTACTTT. Translating it yields CASSPAGSSYEQYF.

V and J are TRBV20-1 and TRBJ1-2, with a tentative D call TRBD1 (6 bases). CDR1 DFQATT and CDR2 SNEGSKA come from the germline V gene (reference sequence). Trimming stripped 3 bases from V and 4 bases from J, with 6 bases between. The CDR3 length is 11 residues. CDR3 loop: CSARDSYGYTF. CDR3 nucleotide sequence: TGCAGTGCTAGGGACAGCTATGGCTACACCTTC.

The gene calls are TRBV9 and TRBJ2-3, with TRBD2 identical over 10 bases. With 4 bases clipped from V and 1 base from J, the junction kept 18 bases outside the gene matches. Per germline, CDR1 SGDLS and CDR2 YYNGEE. This CDR3 is built from 20 residues. As DNA, the CDR3 is TGTGCCAGCAGCCCTCACGGGAGAGCGGGAGGGCCCCTTCGCACAGATACGCAGTATTTT. This gives the protein CASSPHGRAGGPLRTDTQYF.

This rearrangement joins TRBV7-2 to TRBJ2-5; 7 bases line up with TRBD1. The CDR3 covers 17 residues. With 3 bases clipped from V and 1 base from J, the junction kept 11 bases outside the gene matches. Germline V CDR1 and CDR2: SGHTA, FQGNSA. The CDR3 protein is CASSFIGRQGIQETQYF. In DNA, the CDR3 is TGTGCCAGCAGCTTTATAGGGCGACAGGGAATCCAAGAGACCCAGTACTTC.

The chain couples TRBV6-2 or TRBV6-3 to TRBJ2-1; weak D call: TRBD2 (6 bases). This CDR3 comprises 18 residues. Germline V gene lookup returns CDR1 MNHEY and CDR2 SVGEGT. Trimming removed 0 bases at V and 0 bases at J, with 15 bases between. CDR3 protein: CASSYSPAAGSSYNEQFF. Written as DNA, the CDR3 is TGTGCCAGCAGTTACTCCCCGGCGGCGGGGAGCTCCTACAATGAGCAGTTCTTC.

This clone was found a few times. The chain joins TRBV29-1 to TRBJ1-2; 9 bases match TRBD1. This CDR3 region has 13 residues. The trim removed 5 bases at V and 4 bases at J, leaving 5 bases unmatched. In germline, CDR1 is SQVTM, CDR2 ANQGSEA. The CDR3 loop reads CSVLGTGTYGYTF. CDR3 DNA: TGCAGCGTTTTAGGGACAGGGACCTATGGCTACACCTTC.

In DNA, the CDR3 is TGTGCCAGCAGCCAAGCGCAGGGAAGCACTGAAGCTTTCTTT. This sequence encodes CASSQAQGSTEAFF. The chain joins TRBV3-1 (or the pseudogene TRBV3-2) to TRBJ1-1; a possible D gene is TRBD1 (5 bases). Germline CDR1 reads LGHDT; CDR2 reads YNNKEL (reference sequence). The CDR3 totals 14 residues. V lost 1 base and J lost 4, with 10 bases in between.

V is TRBV4-1 and J is TRBJ1-5; D might be TRBD1 (5 bases). V shed 4 bases and J shed 5 bases, with 12 bases lying between them. The CDR3 spans 14 residues. The germline gives CDR1 MGHRA, CDR2 YSYEKL. As DNA, the CDR3 is TGCGCCAGCAGCCCCGTACAGGTTGATCAGCCCCAGCATTTT. It is translated as CASSPVQVDQPQHF.

The sample holds one count of this clone. The chain joins TRBV4-3 to TRBJ2-2, with TRBD1 identical over 7 bases. CDR1 and CDR2 (germline): LGHNA, YSLEER. CDR3 length: 18 amino acids. Trimming at V came to 1 base and at J to 1 base, leaving 9 bases not matched to a gene. This CDR3 is CASSQAWLGGENTGELFF. CDR3 nucleotide sequence: TGCGCCAGCAGCCAAGCATGGCTAGGGGGCGAGAACACCGGGGAGCTGTTTTTT.

This chain links TRBV28 with TRBJ1-5, with a weak D call TRBD1 (5 bases). V was clipped by 6 bases and J by 5 bases, with 8 bases between them. Germline V gives CDR1 MDHEN, CDR2 SYDVKM. CDR3 length equals 12 residues. CDR3 sequence (DNA): TGTGCCAGCAGCACAGGTGATCAGCCCCAGCATTTT. Translating gives CASSTGDQPQHF.

The rearrangement uses TRBV6-4 and TRBJ2-1; 10 nucleotides agree with TRBD2. Trimming took 6 bases from V and 4 from J; bases not matched to a gene: 6. The germline V gene has CDR1 MRHNA and CDR2 SNTAGT. This CDR3 region has 15 residues. The CDR3 DNA sequence: TGTGCCAGCAGCGCTGGACTAGCGGTATACAATGAGCAGTTCTTC. Translating gives CASSAGLAVYNEQFF.

V and J are TRBV11-2 and TRBJ1-5, with D possibly matching TRBD1 (5 bases). V was clipped by 0 bases and J by 4 bases, with 13 bases between them. There are 16 residues in the CDR3. Germline values: CDR1 SGHAT, CDR2 FQNNGV. The chain's CDR3 is CASSLEGQGINQPQHF. The CDR3 nucleotides read TGTGCCAGCAGCTTAGAAGGGCAGGGTATTAATCAGCCCCAGCATTTT. Combining the CDR3 with reference TRBV11-2 and TRBJ1-5 gives the whole variable domain EAGVAQSPRYKIIEKRQSVAFWCNPISGHATLYWYQQILGQGPKLLIQFQNNGVVDDSQLPKDRFSAERLKGVDSTLKIQPAKLEDSAVYLCASSLEGQGINQPQHFGDGTRLSIL.

CDR3 bases: TGTGCCAGCAGTTTATCCGGACTAGCGGGAGGGACAGATACGCAGTATTTT. This sequence encodes CASSLSGLAGGTDTQYF. The chain joins TRBV28 to TRBJ2-3; 15 bases match TRBD2. Per germline, CDR1 MDHEN and CDR2 SYDVKM. V trimming: 1 base; J trimming: 3 bases; junction bases outside the gene matches: 2. This CDR3 spans 17 amino acids.

This chain joins TRBV7-9 and TRBJ1-3, with 8 bases fitting TRBD1. Germline CDR1 and CDR2: SEHNR and FQNEAQ (reference sequence). The length of the CDR3 is 13 residues. V gave up 3 bases and J gave up 8 bases; unmatched junction bases: 3. The CDR3 here is CASSFDRGDTIYF. In DNA, the CDR3 is TGTGCCAGCAGCTTTGACAGGGGCGACACCATATATTTT.